The 8 T cell receptor beta chains listed next were all sequenced from one sample in a study of blood T cell repertoires in COVID-19. Profiling relied on immunoSEQ multiplex PCR, and the TCRdb table lists in-frame clones only, not all of them. The sample consists of some 250,000 clones, around 93% of them appearing once. The specimen was PBMCs or T cells enriched from blood (not recorded which). These receptors were collected from a human donor in a cohort exposed to, infected with or recovered from COVID-19 (not recorded which). The donor label of this sample is uncertain.

The chain couples TRBV24-1 to TRBJ2-2; 11 bases fit TRBD2. With V trimmed by 5 bases and J by 6 bases, 7 bases remained unmatched. Germline V gives CDR1 KGHDR, CDR2 SFDVKD. The CDR3 is made up of 16 amino acids. Written as DNA, the CDR3 is TGTGCCACCAGTGGTAATAGCGGGGGGGCCGCCGGGGAGCTGTTTTTT. Its translation is CATSGNSGGAAGELFF.

CDR3 DNA sequence: TGTGCCAGCGACCCAGGAAACTTGAGGGATGGCTACACCTTC. This codes for CASDPGNLRDGYTF. The rearrangement links TRBV7-2 to TRBJ1-2, with D hard to call. This CDR3 is 14 amino acids long. V was clipped by 8 bases and J by 6 bases, with 19 bases between them. Per the germline V gene, CDR1 is SGHTA and CDR2 is FQGNSA.

The rearrangement joins TRBV6-6 to TRBJ2-7; 7 bases align to TRBD2. The CDR3 spans 15 residues. V shed 0 bases, J shed 3 bases, and the junction held 5 bases outside the gene matches. Germline values: CDR1 MNHNY, CDR2 SVGAGI (reference sequence). The CDR3 region is CASSYSVRGSYEQYF. CDR3 coding DNA: TGTGCCAGCAGTTACTCTGTGCGGGGGAGCTACGAGCAGTACTTC.

The rearrangement uses TRBV6-5 and TRBJ2-7; 7 bases fit TRBD2. Germline CDR1 is MNHEY and CDR2 is SVGAGI. The CDR3 covers 15 residues. V lost 6 bases and J lost 4; bases outside the gene matches: 12. The CDR3: CASSPLPGGTYEQYF. CDR3 in DNA: TGTGCCAGCAGCCCCCTTCCGGGGGGTACTTACGAGCAGTACTTC.

This sequence joins TRBV6-5 and TRBJ1-1, with a tentative D call TRBD1 (6 bases). V shed 6 bases and J shed 1 base, with 15 bases lying between them. The CDR3 is 15 amino acids. Germline V CDR1 and CDR2: MNHEY, SVGAGI. This CDR3 is CASRRRQDRNTEAFF. The DNA for the CDR3 is TGTGCCAGCAGGCGCCGACAGGATAGGAACACTGAAGCTTTCTTT.

This chain joins TRBV5-1 and TRBJ2-3; 10 nucleotides match TRBD2. The CDR3 sequence is 16 residues long. J was trimmed by 0 bases and V by 4 bases; bases with no gene match: 5. Germline lookup yields CDR1 SGHRS and CDR2 YFSETQ. CDR3 amino acids: CASSTGTSASTDTQYF. CDR3 DNA sequence: TGCGCCAGCAGCACCGGGACTAGCGCTAGCACAGATACGCAGTATTTT.

The gene calls are TRBV5-1 and TRBJ2-1; D perhaps matches TRBD1 (6 bases). Germline V gene sequence: CDR1 SGHRS, CDR2 YFSETQ. With 4 bases removed from V and 2 bases from J, the gap between germline ends came to 19 bases. The CDR3 totals 17 residues. Here the CDR3 DNA reads TGCGCCAGCAGCCTAGAAGACACAGGGCTCCCCTACAATGAGCAGTTCTTC. Translation: CASSLEDTGLPYNEQFF.

This chain uses TRBV7-9 with TRBJ1-1; 8 bases are a match to TRBD1. Trimming took 4 bases from V and 6 from J; bases not matched to a gene: 4. This CDR3 spans 13 amino acids. Germline V gene data show CDR1 as SEHNR and CDR2 as FQNEAQ (reference sequence). Here the CDR3 DNA reads TGTGCCAGCAGCTCCGACAGGGGTGCTGAAGCTTTCTTT. This translates into CASSSDRGAEAFF.